Sequencing of this T cell receptor beta chain was carried out in a study of cytomegalovirus exposure and HLA in healthy donors (dated by TCRdb to about 2017). For the wider study: According to an earlier analysis of a few hundred of the donors, about 179 million T cells yielded over 90 million unique TCR beta sequences and more than 250 Gb of sequence data. Roughly 300 gigabases of sequencing data and tens of millions of unique TCR sequences made up an early release that covered nearly 650 HLA-typed donors. Of the approximately 370 genotyped donors, 70% to 90% were placed in the genetic ancestry cluster associated with self-reported Caucasian donors. The study aimed to test whether cataloging public T cell receptors could reveal signatures of past pathogen exposure. The study used immunosequencing to profile the T cell repertoires of around 600 subjects and linked those repertoires to cytomegalovirus serostatus. Besides the first cohort of roughly 660 subjects, a separate validation cohort made up of over a hundred different subjects was used. To predict cytomegalovirus infection status, the study combined high-throughput TCR immunosequencing, statistical association of individual TCRs with disease status, and machine learning. A later analysis re-examined previously published TCR beta repertoires from about 670 donors and added high-resolution HLA genotyping to investigate patterns of TCR occurrence. The later analysis used no new phenotypic data to find candidate immune exposures, relying instead on TCR beta sequences and their occurrence across donors. To decide whether each TCR beta V gene segment behaved as functional or pseudogenic, an earlier analysis of 587 of the donors relied on high-throughput TCR beta sequencing. Donor age, sex, ethnicity and CMV serostatus were compiled alongside the repertoire data. Genome-wide SNP genotypes for about 55% of the roughly 670 donors were used in a later genetic analysis, which treated that subset as a discovery cohort. All discovery cohort repertoires had been generated using a single sequencing platform. Both class I and class II loci were covered by HLA typing, at four-digit resolution. The number of donors typed differed by locus, with 629-630 for A, B, C, DRB1 and DQB1, about 500 for DQA1, under 610 for DPA1, and some 450 for DPB1. Roughly 5 DR-DQ haplotypes were handled as single units for association and clustering, since linkage in the cohort was strong. Across around 400 genotyped donors of the cohort, an average of about 240,000 unique TCR beta nucleotide sequences per donor were sequenced, and approximately 19% of those sequences were non-productive.

Cut back by 3 bases and 6 bases, the V and J ends lie 23 bases apart. The CDR3, from cysteine to phenylalanine, totals 17 residues. CDR3 DNA is the only sequence kept; it has 51 bases, read in frame from the first base. CDR1 MGHDK and CDR2 SYGVNS are derived from the germline V gene. The cohort was made up of roughly 670 healthy bone marrow donors. Cohort members were all nominally healthy when sampled, although unrecorded immune exposures were likely present. The donor tested CMV seronegative and was one of the 352 seronegative cohort members. Each donor provided a peripheral blood sample, and peripheral blood mononuclear cells were used for TCR beta sequencing. The Qiagen DNeasy Blood Extraction Kit was used to extract genomic DNA from the blood cell samples. Library preparation used the immunoSEQ multiplex PCR assay. A mixture of 60 forward primers for TCR Vbeta segments and 13 reverse primers for TCR Jbeta segments was used in the multiplex PCR. The CDR3 region of rearranged TCR beta genes was amplified from genomic DNA with a multiplex PCR assay. Amplified TCR beta libraries were sequenced as 87-base-pair reads on the Illumina HiSeq System. On the study's bioinformatics: A later analysis tallied around 82 million unique TCR beta chains across the approximately 670 repertoires, and about 10 million of those chains were shared by two or more donors. A nearest-neighbor algorithm error-corrected the raw reads and collapsed the reads into unique sequences, merging closely related sequences to remove PCR and sequencing errors. Alignment of CDR3 sequences to IMGT reference sequences was used to assign V, D and J gene segments. For a sequence to be retained, at least a six-nucleotide match to both a V gene segment and a J gene segment was required. Rearrangements were classified as productive when the CDR3 lacked stop codons and remained in frame with V and J, and all other rearrangements were classified as non-productive. Following IMGT convention, CDR3 was defined as the stretch from the second conserved V-encoded cysteine up to the conserved J-encoded phenylalanine. Sequences without an unambiguous match to a single V gene segment were excluded from the earlier analysis of several hundred of the donors. An earlier analysis of several hundred of the donors called V segments functional above 56.7% productive rearrangements and segregating when the between-donor standard deviation exceeded 5%. A statistical classification framework was built to diagnose cytomegalovirus status from the catalog of TCR beta chain sequences. A later analysis assigned V and J genes by comparing TCR nucleotide sequences with IMGT/GENE-DB human TR gene sequences. The TCRdist pipeline was used in a later analysis to assign CDR3 sequences and most-parsimonious VDJ recombination scenarios. In a later analysis, every TCR beta chain was defined by the combination of its CDR3 amino acid sequence and its V-gene family, and reads without a unique V-gene family were dropped. As a way to deal with suspected cross-contamination and a sequencing artifact, a later analysis dropped 640 or so nucleotide sequences that were highly shared and had low generation probability. For each public chain, a later analysis derived a clonal expansion index from normalized ranks of inferred template counts within each repertoire. Generation probabilities in a later analysis came from a VDJ recombination model fitted to out-of-frame rearrangements, and those results were checked against IGoR. In a later analysis, hypergeometric tests were used to score TCR-TCR, TCR-HLA and TCR-CMV co-occurrence, with a repertoire-size bias correction applied to TCR pairs. A later analysis estimated false discovery rates by permuting HLA or CMV assignments 20 times. In a later analysis, co-occurring TCRs were grouped using DBSCAN, and TCRdist sequence similarity was added for clustering within HLA-allele-positive subsets. Repertoires with fewer than 30,000 or more than 120,000 public chains, plus five repertoires with anomalous nucleotide sharing, were excluded from co-occurrence clustering. Not all clones reach the TCRdb copy of this immuneACCESS table, which keeps in-frame sequences only. Checked studies attribute under half of the gap to unresolved V genes and leave the rest unexplained. Clonal size and the V and J genes are those of that table, whereas D and trimming came from the DNA. The sample table contains roughly 190,000 clones; only one count was recorded for 70% to 80% of them. About 1.6% of the sample is taken by the ten largest.

As to this clone: It has no known antigen specificity. No clone much larger than this one lies a single base away; base qualities are absent.

What the study reported, not specific to this receptor: For the cohort, immune exposure information was limited to CMV serostatus. In a later analysis, TCR association rates were found to vary across HLA loci, with the most associated TCRs seen for DRB1 alleles and the fewest for HLA-C alleles. Assigning TCR associations to individual alleles was difficult when HLA alleles, especially DR and DQ, strongly co-occurred. A cluster of highly shared sequence variants was judged likely to be a technical artifact of the sequencing pipeline. A further reported finding was that TCR beta sequences accurately predicted the HLA-A and HLA-B alleles for most subjects in the first cohort. In a later analysis, several top co-occurrence clusters were reported to appear linked to parvovirus B19, influenza, CMV and Epstein-Barr virus. A few of the identified cytomegalovirus-associated TCR beta chains were confirmed in vitro to be specific for cytomegalovirus antigens. In the study, 164 TCR beta chains were listed as associated with cytomegalovirus. A later analysis associated around 16,000 TCR beta sequences with specific HLA alleles at a false discovery rate of 0.05. Cytomegalovirus status was reported to be diagnosed by the classifier with high specificity and sensitivity in both the original and validation cohorts. Because counts were too low, some 17 rarely observed V segments, including chromosome 9 orphons, were excluded from the earlier analysis of 587 of the donors. Linkage disequilibrium might explain the correlated functional status among segregating V segments, but an unknown experimental factor could not be excluded. The cohort was sequenced for TCR beta chains only, and without alpha or paired-chain data the features that could be detected were limited. Across donors, most TCR sequences were observed very rarely, whereas some public TCRs were present in many individuals. Some IMGT-functional V segments, including TRBV6-2 and TRBV6-3, could not be distinguished by the 87-base-pair reads and were therefore excluded. Because HLA typing was unavailable for some donors at each locus, only the typed subset was used in association tests. In an earlier analysis of about 600 of the donors, most TCR beta V segments appeared in productive rearrangements about 90% or about 30% of the time, broadly matching IMGT annotations. In a later analysis, most CMV-associated TCR beta chains were found to appear HLA-restricted, with HLA associations seemingly driven largely by CMV exposure. According to a later genetic analysis, donors in an Asian-associated ancestry cluster had fewer N-insertions in productive TCRs than the approximately 630-donor mean. It was suggested by the authors that the approach could potentially be generalized to other disease states and immunological phenotypes. In a later genetic analysis, a missense DCLRE1C variant was associated with V-gene and J-gene trimming of TCR beta chains, and the association was replicated in an independent cohort. Presence/absence analyses assumed roughly uniform sequencing depth across donors, an assumption that may not hold. Compared with equally common non-associated chains, HLA-associated TCR beta chains in a later analysis were more clonally expanded and had lower generation probabilities.

Sequencing input: PBMCs. The chain is made from TRBV25-1 and TRBJ2-5, with TRBD2 tentatively as D gene (7 bases match). This TCR was sampled from a woman in her fifties or sixties in good health and CMV-seronegative. This receptor has the CDR3 CASSEALGGLAEKTQYF. DNA sequence: TGTGCCAGCAGTGAGGCCCTTGGGGGGCTAGCGGAGAAGACCCAGTACTTC.